The 10 T cell receptor beta chains in this list originate from one sample, sequenced in a study of T cell repertoires in cytomegalovirus infection. TCRdb processed the reads anew with MiXCR; each CDR3 protein has one entry. This sample yields 150,000 to 200,000 distinct CDR3 sequences, of which 15% to 20% are seen a single time; around 20% belongs to the top ten. The sample comprised CD8+ T cells from PBMCs. These receptors were taken from a human donor in good health (CMV status not recorded). Some clones in this sample may be carry-over from other donors' samples.

This clonotype was counted a few times. The chain uses TRBV15 and TRBJ1-1; D is unclear. Looked up from germline, CDR1 is LNHNV and CDR2 is YYDKDF (reference sequence). Trimming took off 7 bases at V and 0 bases at J, with 9 bases between the two ends. The CDR3 runs 13 residues. The DNA for the CDR3 is TGTGCCACCAAGGACGCCATGAACACTGAAGCTTTCTTT. Its protein product is CATKDAMNTEAFF.

As DNA, the CDR3 is TGTGCCAGCAGCTTATATGGTTTGGGGCAAACAGGGCCCCCCTACGAGCAGTACTTC. Encoded protein: CASSLYGLGQTGPPYEQYF. The chain links TRBV7-2 to TRBJ2-7, with D possibly TRBD1 on 6 matching bases. This CDR3 region has 19 residues. The germline V gene has CDR1 SGHTA and CDR2 FQGNSA. With 2 bases removed from V and 2 bases from J, the gap between germline ends came to 25 bases.

This clonotype was seen a few times. J is TRBJ1-1 and V is TRBV2; D is unclear. Trimming shortened V by 7 bases and J by 5 bases, and 14 bases separated the two germline ends. Germline V CDR1 and CDR2: SNHLY, FYNNEI. CDR3 length equals 13 residues. CDR3 amino acids: CASMAGGVTEAFF. The CDR3, as DNA: TGTGCCAGCATGGCAGGCGGTGTGACTGAAGCTTTCTTT.

The chain has TRBV12-3 or TRBV12-4 and TRBJ2-1; 9 positions agree with TRBD2. The V segment lost 7 bases and the J segment 4 bases; nucleotides outside the gene matches: 5. The CDR3 sequence is 14 residues long. Here the CDR3 reads CASNPSGVYNEQFF. The CDR3 DNA sequence: TGTGCCAGCAACCCTAGCGGGGTATACAATGAGCAGTTCTTC.

The chain carries TRBV7-2 and TRBJ1-5; no clear D gene. CDR1 and CDR2 from the germline V gene are SGHTA and FQGNSA. The CDR3 runs 15 residues. V dropped 5 bases and J dropped 5 bases, with 16 bases sitting between them. The CDR3 DNA follows: TGTGCCAGCAGCCGGGAGGCAAGATGGGATCAGCCCCAGCATTTT. It yields the protein CASSREARWDQPQHF.

The chain joins TRBV7-6 to TRBJ2-3; D not resolved. The CDR3 runs 14 residues. V was trimmed by 5 bases and J by 0 bases, leaving 9 bases between them. Germline CDR1 and CDR2: SGHVS and FNYEAQ. CDR3 DNA: TGTGCCAGCAGCCCCCGGGTCAGCACAGATACGCAGTATTTT. Translated: CASSPRVSTDTQYF.

The sample holds many counts of this clonotype. The rearrangement links TRBV7-3 to TRBJ1-1, with D perhaps TRBD1 (6 bases). CDR3 length: 14 amino acids. V lost 4 bases and J 1 base, leaving 10 bases between the germline ends. Per germline, CDR1 SGHTA and CDR2 FQGTGA. CDR3 residues: CASSSGVGNTEAFF. The DNA of the CDR3 is TGTGCCAGCAGCTCAGGGGTGGGGAACACTGAAGCTTTCTTT.

There are a few counts of this clonotype. The chain recombines TRBV13 with TRBJ1-2; D may be TRBD1 (6 bases). The ends were cut back, 6 bases at V and 1 base at J, with 12 bases in the middle. Looked up from germline, CDR1 is PRHDT and CDR2 is FYEKMQ (reference sequence). This CDR3 comprises 14 residues. For the CDR3, the DNA is TGTGCCAGCAGATCGACAGGAAATAACTATGGCTACACCTTC. It yields the protein CASRSTGNNYGYTF.

This clonotype was observed at least ten times. This chain connects TRBV7-2 to TRBJ2-6; D possibly corresponds to TRBD2 (5 bases). Between the trimmed V and J ends, which lost 5 bases and 3 bases, there was a span of 17 bases. The CDR3 covers 17 residues. CDR1 SGHTA and CDR2 FQGNSA come from the germline V gene. The CDR3 loop reads CASSARMWAGGANVLTF. Here the CDR3 DNA reads TGTGCCAGCAGCGCTAGGATGTGGGCGGGTGGGGCCAACGTCCTGACTTTC.

The V gene is TRBV7-2, the J gene TRBJ2-7, with 9 bases identical to TRBD2. The germline V gene has CDR1 SGHTA and CDR2 FQGNSA. The V segment lost 5 bases and the J segment 2 bases; nucleotides outside the gene matches: 4. The CDR3 is made up of 14 amino acids. CDR3 nucleotide sequence: TGTGCCAGCAGCAAGGGACTAGCCGCCTACGAGCAGTACTTC. Protein product: CASSKGLAAYEQYF.